This T cell receptor beta chain stems from a study of cytomegalovirus exposure and HLA in healthy donors. The CDR3 runs to 16 residues. Germline V gene data show CDR1 as SGHTA and CDR2 as FQGNSA. The V end lost 1 base, the J end lost 2 bases, and 14 bases lay between the germline ends. The PCR employed 60 Vbeta primers together with 13 Jbeta primers. Assay used: immunoSEQ multiplex PCR; TCRdb lists only in-frame clones, some missing. The sample lists roughly 140,000 clones, roughly 80% occurring once. Sequencing was done on a sample of PBMCs. The genes are TRBV7-2 and TRBJ2-5, with D perhaps TRBD2 (5 bases). The clonotype was recovered from a man aged 40-50 years in good health and CMV-seronegative. DNA of the CDR3: TGTGCCAGCAGCTTAGGGTCGACGGGGTGGCAAGAGACCCAGTACTTC. This codes for CASSLGSTGWQETQYF.